This T cell receptor beta chain was sequenced in a study of human T cells and chemical hapten exposure. Via MiXCR, TCRdb re-called the RACE reads, giving one row per CDR3 protein. The sample carries 180,000 or so distinct CDR3 sequences, more than 12% recorded once. The time point denotes: patch test 1, 2 weeks after DPC sensitization. Documented treatment: therapeutic diphenylcyclopropenone sensitization with weekly scalp DPC. Blood sampling occurred before each patch-test application. Germline values: CDR1 SGHTA, CDR2 FQGTGA. Unmatched junction bases numbered 5, after V lost 1 base and J lost 8 bases. The CDR3 spans 14 residues.

This chain joins TRBV7-3 and TRBJ2-1, with 7 nucleotides matching TRBD2. The sample was whole blood, taken in connection with sensitization to the hapten diphenylcyclopropenone (DPC). This receptor was obtained from a woman aged 25 to 39 with alopecia areata. Some clones in this sample may be carry-over from other donors' samples. DNA of the CDR3: TGTGCCAGCAGCTTAAACAGGCTAGCGGATGAGCAGTTCTTC. Translated, it gives CASSLNRLADEQFF.